What follows is one T cell receptor (beta chain) and its context. Its antigen is not identified. The data derive from a study of T cells in narcolepsy. Study background: Healthy controls were enrolled alongside patients with narcolepsy type 1 or type 2. Overall study findings and caveats: HCRT-specific and TRIB2-specific autoreactive clonotypes appeared among same-patient CSF and blood CD4+ clonotypes. In some patient and control memory CD4+ samples, autoreactive clones were absent. Autoreactive clonotypes reportedly recurred in blood of same and different patients, not controls.

Generated by immunoSEQ multiplex PCR, the TCRdb table keeps only in-frame clones and is missing some. The sample lists tens of thousands of clones; 75% to 90% were seen once. The CDR3 spans 14 residues. V was cut by 4 bases and J by 7 bases, with 16 bases left in between. CDR1 and CDR2 from the germline V gene are ENHRY and SYGVKD. The sequence was collected from a human donor with narcolepsy. Sequenced material: CD45RA- memory CD4+ T cells from PBMCs. The J gene is TRBJ1-1, the V gene TRBV10-3; D gene uncertain. CDR3 bases: TGTGCCATCAGTGCAGTCGGCCGGGGAGATGAAGCTTTCTTT. Encoded protein: CAISAVGRGDEAFF.